This is a list of T cell receptor beta chains from one sample in a study of T cell responses to AZD1222 COVID-19 vaccine. Data came from immunoSEQ multiplex PCR; TCRdb stores just in-frame clones and leaves some out. Among more than 85,000 clones, around nine tenths were seen once, and the ten largest hold about 15%. The source material was peripheral blood, sampled 28 days after the second AZD1222 dose. The receptors come from an adult who received the AZD1222 COVID-19 vaccine. CDR3s include the opening cysteine and the closing phenylalanine or tryptophan. D genes are given only for firm matches. The size field is filled for only some rows; it gives once, few, many or a size class.

size | J | D | V | DNA | CDR3
- | TRBJ1-1 | - | TRBV5-1 | TGCGCCAGCAGCTTGGAGGGCCAGCTCATAGGGAACACTGAAGCTTTCTTT | CASSLEGQLIGNTEAFF
- | TRBJ2-7 | TRBD2 | TRBV11-2 | TGTGCCAGCACCCCTTCTTGGGGGGGAAACGAGCAGTACTTC | CASTPSWGGNEQYF
- | TRBJ1-5 | TRBD1 | TRBV18 | TGTGCCAGCTCACCACAGGGGGCGTTCCAGCATTTT | CASSPQGAFQHF
- | TRBJ1-3 | - | TRBV3-1/TRBV3-2 | TGTGCCAGCAGCCAAGACGGGACGGGTGGATATTCTGGAAACACCATATATTTT | CASSQDGTGGYSGNTIYF
- | TRBJ1-4 | - | TRBV28 | TGTGCCAGCAGTCCGCCCCAGGGACATAATGAAAAACTGTTTTTT | CASSPPQGHNEKLFF
- | TRBJ2-1 | - | TRBV4-1 | TGCGCCAGCAGCCTCGCCTTTTCGGCTTACAATGAGCAGTTCTTC | CASSLAFSAYNEQFF
few | TRBJ2-7 | TRBD2 | TRBV7-8 | TGTGCCAGCAGCCAGGGGGCTAGCGGGAGTGGAGAGCAGTACTTC | CASSQGASGSGEQYF
- | TRBJ1-2 | TRBD1 | TRBV30 | TGTGCCTGGAGTCTCCCGAGACAGGGGTATGGCTACACCTTC | CAWSLPRQGYGYTF
- | TRBJ2-3 | - | TRBV3-1/TRBV3-2 | TGTGCCAGCAGTTCAAACGGCGGGTTAGATACGCAGTATTTT | CASSSNGGLDTQYF
- | TRBJ2-1 | - | TRBV19 | TGTGCCAGTAGTCTCTCCAGGGAAGGGAAAAAGCAGTTCTTC | CASSLSREGKKQFF
- | TRBJ2-5 | - | TRBV24-1 | TGTGCCACCAGTGATTTGGGTATGGAGTCCACCCAAGAGACCCAGTACTTC | CATSDLGMESTQETQYF
- | TRBJ1-4 | TRBD1 | TRBV19 | TGTGCCAGTAGTCCGTGGGACAGGGGATATGAAAAACTGTTTTTT | CASSPWDRGYEKLFF
- | TRBJ1-3 | - | TRBV11-2 | TGTGCCAGCAGCCCCCCCTCGACGGCGCAGGGAAACACCATATATTTT | CASSPPSTAQGNTIYF
- | TRBJ1-4 | - | TRBV30 | TGTGCCTGGAAACAAGTCGGTACAACTAATGAAAAACTGTTTTTT | CAWKQVGTTNEKLFF